The 16 T cell receptor beta chains below were found in one sample sequenced in a study of blood T cell repertoires in COVID-19. Measured with immunoSEQ multiplex PCR; TCRdb has only the in-frame clones, and not every one. The table shows some 56,000 clones, with over 75% occurring only once. Sequencing was carried out using peripheral blood. The receptors stem from a man between 60 and 75 years old with acute or convalescent COVID-19.

This chain links TRBV5-4 with TRBJ2-7, with 7 nucleotides matching TRBD1. CDR3 length: 14 residues. V shed 4 bases, J shed 1 base, and the junction held 5 bases outside the gene matches. Per germline, CDR1 SGHNT and CDR2 YYREEE (reference sequence). CDR3 sequence: CASSPGGLSYEQYF. CDR3 bases: TGTGCCAGCAGCCCAGGGGGTCTTTCCTACGAGCAGTACTTC.

The chain employs TRBV5-1 and TRBJ2-7, with D maybe TRBD2 (6 bases). The CDR3 consists of 12 residues. V lost 7 bases and J 2 bases, leaving 10 bases between the germline ends. CDR1 and CDR2 (germline): SGHRS, YFSETQ. DNA of the CDR3: TGCGCCAGCGGGGGGACCCCCTACGAGCAGTACTTC. Its translation is CASGGTPYEQYF.

This sequence joins TRBV6-1 and TRBJ1-6, with 9 bases fitting TRBD1. The germline CDR1 and CDR2 sequences are MNHNS and SASEGT. Germline trimming cut 3 bases from V and 14 bases from J; bases unmatched to any gene: 17. The length of the CDR3 is 17 residues. The DNA of the CDR3 is TGTGCCAGCAGTGAGATAGGATCCGGGACAGGGATTAGGGCCCTCCACTTT. Translated: CASSEIGSGTGIRALHF.

This chain joins TRBV29-1 and TRBJ1-2, with D unclear. V was pared by 6 bases and J by 3 bases, with 8 bases between. Per germline, CDR1 SQVTM and CDR2 ANQGSEA. This CDR3 is 11 amino acids long. The DNA for the CDR3 is TGCAGCGTCCGACTGGACTATGGCTACACCTTC. Translation: CSVRLDYGYTF.

This clone is categorized as medium-sized. The chain joins TRBV14 to TRBJ2-7; TRBD1 might be the D (5 bases). The germline V gene encodes CDR1 SGHDN and CDR2 FVKESK. The CDR3 is 13 amino acids. The V end lost 4 bases, the J end lost 5 bases, and 12 bases lay between the germline ends. This CDR3 reads CASSPQGFNEQYF. The CDR3, as DNA: TGTGCCAGCAGCCCCCAGGGTTTCAACGAGCAGTACTTC.

This chain connects TRBV7-8 to TRBJ1-2, with TRBD1 identical over 7 bases. The V and J ends lost 5 bases and 2 bases, in that order; junction bases with no gene match: 11. Germline CDR1 and CDR2: SGHVS and FQNEAQ. This CDR3 is 16 amino acids long. CDR3 residues: CASSARTGQTNYGYTF. The CDR3, as DNA: TGTGCCAGCAGCGCACGCACGGGACAGACAAACTATGGCTACACCTTC.

The rearrangement links TRBV27 to TRBJ1-4, with no clear D. Trimming left V 4 bases short and J 6 bases short, with 18 bases between. CDR1 MNHEY and CDR2 SMNVEV come from the germline V gene (reference sequence). The CDR3 spans 16 residues. As DNA, the CDR3 is TGTGCCAGCAGTTATTCAGTCGGGGAGGTGGATGAAAAACTGTTTTTT. Its translation is CASSYSVGEVDEKLFF.

This chain connects TRBV29-1 to TRBJ2-7, with 9 nucleotides matching TRBD1. Germline V gene sequence: CDR1 SQVTM, CDR2 ANQGSEA. CDR3 length: 14 residues. V shed 6 bases, J shed 4 bases, and the junction held 10 bases outside the gene matches. In DNA, the CDR3 is TGCAGCGTCGGAACTCCGGGACAGGGTTACGAGCAGTACTTC. It is translated as CSVGTPGQGYEQYF.

This clone was observed a single time. This chain connects TRBV7-9 to TRBJ2-5; 7 bases are shared with TRBD1. The CDR3 is 14 residues long. The J segment lost 3 bases and the V segment lost 8 bases, leaving 9 bases of the junction unmatched. Germline values: CDR1 SEHNR, CDR2 FQNEAQ (reference sequence). The CDR3 DNA reads as TGTGCCAGCTTGGATGTGACAGGGAAAGAGACCCAGTACTTC. The encoded protein is CASLDVTGKETQYF.

The J gene is TRBJ2-7, the V gene TRBV29-1; 8 bases line up with TRBD1. There are 14 residues in the CDR3. Germline V CDR1 and CDR2: SQVTM, ANQGSEA. Trimming took 6 bases from V and 0 from J; bases not matched to a gene: 7. CDR3 residues: CSVATGGSSYEQYF. CDR3 bases: TGCAGCGTCGCTACAGGGGGTTCCTCCTACGAGCAGTACTTC.

V gene TRBV6-5 combines with J gene TRBJ1-2; D might be TRBD1 (5 bases). Trimming cost V 8 bases and J 8 bases, with 21 bases left between them. Germline CDR1 reads MNHEY; CDR2 reads SVGAGI. CDR3 size: 14 residues. The CDR3 coding sequence is TGTGCCAGCTCGACAAGGGGCGGTTTGAGGGGCTACACCTTC. This translates into CASSTRGGLRGYTF.

Only one count was recorded for this clone. This rearrangement joins TRBV13 to TRBJ2-2; D perhaps matches TRBD2 (6 bases). Trimming took off 5 bases at V and 1 base at J, with 17 bases between the two ends. This CDR3 contains 17 residues. Germline V gene data show CDR1 as PRHDT and CDR2 as FYEKMQ (reference sequence). Here the CDR3 reads CASSLRRAGLNTGELFF. The CDR3 DNA is TGTGCCAGCAGCCTACGGAGGGCGGGGCTGAACACCGGGGAGCTGTTTTTT.

In this sample, this clone turned up once. J is TRBJ2-1 and V is TRBV29-1; D is unresolved. Germline CDR1 reads SQVTM; CDR2 reads ANQGSEA. V lost 6 bases and J 2 bases, leaving 11 bases between the germline ends. The CDR3 is 13 amino acids. The CDR3 reads CSVQTSTYNEQFF. The CDR3 DNA is TGCAGCGTACAGACGTCCACCTACAATGAGCAGTTCTTC.

The chain couples TRBV2 to TRBJ1-4; no clear D. V dropped 7 bases and J dropped 0 bases, with 15 bases sitting between them. Per the germline V gene, CDR1 is SNHLY and CDR2 is FYNNEI. This CDR3 spans 16 amino acids. CDR3 in DNA: TGTGCCAGCACCAGAACCAGGACTGCAACTAATGAAAAACTGTTTTTT. Amino acids: CASTRTRTATNEKLFF.

The chain couples TRBV11-2 to TRBJ2-7, with 7 bases lining up with TRBD1. The CDR3 is 14 amino acids. V gave up 5 bases and J gave up 3 bases; unmatched junction bases: 7. Germline CDR1 is SGHAT and CDR2 is FQNNGV. CDR3 nucleotides: TGTGCCAGCAGCCCCCTCGCAGGGGGCTACGAGCAGTACTTC. As protein: CASSPLAGGYEQYF.

As for this clone: Relative to the germline gene, one junction end is altered; a read error may explain this. The gene calls are TRBV19 and TRBJ2-7; 7 bases fit TRBD2. CDR1 is LNHDA and CDR2 is SQIVND in the germline V gene (reference sequence). The CDR3 runs to 15 residues. The CDR3 coding sequence is TGTGCCAGTAGTTTAGACGGACTAGTTGCCGGCGAGCAGTACTTC. It translates to CASSLDGLVAGEQYF.